The clone carrying this TCR beta chain was observed at least ten times. The sample belongs to a study of HIV-infected children after antiretroviral therapy interruption. RNA-based 3' RACE libraries used unique molecular identifiers. TCRdb independently ran MiXCR on the 3' RACE reads; one entry per CDR3 protein. The sample yields 40,000 to 55,000 distinct CDR3 sequences, about 4.3% seen once. The CDR3 spans 14 residues. Germline V gives CDR1 KGHSH, CDR2 LQKENI. V lost 6 bases to trimming and J lost 2 bases; unmatched junction nucleotides: 4. Stated treatment: PENTA 11 planned treatment interruption arm or continuous ART arm.

This clonotype was sampled from a pool of human donors with HIV. The sequencing here drew on CD45RA+ CD4+ T cells from PBMCs, pooled from several time points, taken from a donor given antiretroviral therapy, either interrupted or continuous. Subset of the sample: naive CD4+ CD45RA+ CD45RO- T cells. This chain joins TRBV18 and TRBJ1-5, with TRBD1 matching over 7 bases. The CDR3 DNA sequence: TGTGCCAGCTCTCTCCAGGGGGGCAATCAGCCCCAGCATTTT. This gives the protein CASSLQGGNQPQHF.